This TCR beta chain was obtained from a study of T cells in Graves' hyperthyroidism and ophthalmopathy. Germline V CDR1 and CDR2: DFQATT, SNEGSKA (reference sequence). The V gene lost 7 bases and the J gene lost 4 bases, with 7 bases spanning the gap. The CDR3 is 11 amino acids. Using RNA transcripts as the source, TCR beta CDR3 regions were amplified. The primer set for the first-round RT-PCR of the TCR CDR3 was HTBI. TCRdb reprocessed the multiplex PCR reads with MiXCR, giving one entry per CDR3 protein. The sample holds more than 450,000 distinct CDR3 sequences, 14% seen once. The sequencing sample was made of blood. The chain links TRBV20-1 to TRBJ2-2; unclear D gene. The sequence was collected from a woman aged 40 to 50 with Graves' hyperthyroidism. The CDR3 DNA reads as TGCAGTGGAAAATTCACCGGGGAGCTGTTTTTT. It encodes CSGKFTGELFF.